The rows below give T cell receptor beta chains drawn from one sample of a study of T cell responses to AZD1222 COVID-19 vaccine. TCRdb's table, derived via immunoSEQ multiplex PCR, lists solely in-frame clones and lacks some. This sample has around 130,000 clones, with over 90% found just once. The sequencing used peripheral blood, collected on day 0 of AZD1222 vaccination. The source of these receptors is an adult in good health. Each CDR3 is given with its conserved first and last residue. Fields, in order: clone size, J gene, V gene, D gene, CDR3 DNA, CDR3 protein. D genes are given only for firm matches. Only some rows state a clone size, as once, few, many or a class for expanded clones.

>.|TRBJ1-2|TRBV28|.
TGTGCCAGCAGTTTCTCACCAGGGTACTATGGCTACACCTTC
CASSFSPGYYGYTF
>.|TRBJ1-3|TRBV9|.
TGTGCCAGCAGCGTAGCGGGGCAGGGCCCTGGAAACACCATATATTTT
CASSVAGQGPGNTIYF
>.|TRBJ1-3|TRBV4-1|.
TGCGCCAGCAGCCAGGATCTTTACACCATATATTTT
CASSQDLYTIYF
>.|TRBJ2-1|TRBV5-1|TRBD1
TGCGCCAGCAGCTTGGCTCCCGGACAGGACAATGAGCAGTTCTTC
CASSLAPGQDNEQFF
>.|TRBJ1-1|TRBV2|.
TGTGCCAGCAGCTCTCGGGAGAACACTGAAGCTTTCTTT
CASSSRENTEAFF
>once|TRBJ2-1|TRBV19|TRBD2
TGTGCCAGTAGTCTCACTAGCGCCCTCGGCAATGAGCAGTTCTTC
CASSLTSALGNEQFF
>.|TRBJ1-1|TRBV7-3|.
TGTGCCAGCAGCTTAACGTTGCTGGACAGCGAAACGAACACTGAAGCTTTCTTT
CASSLTLLDSETNTEAFF
>once|TRBJ2-1|TRBV28|.
TGTGCCAGCAGGCTTGACAATGAGCAGTTCTTC
CASRLDNEQFF
>.|TRBJ2-1|TRBV5-1|.
TGCGCCAGCAGCTTGGATGTGGTGAGCTCCTACAATGAGCAGTTCTTC
CASSLDVVSSYNEQFF
>.|TRBJ2-1|TRBV7-3|TRBD2
TGTGCCAGCAGCTACTCGGGGGGGAGGATGGATGAGCAGTTCTTC
CASSYSGGRMDEQFF
>.|TRBJ2-2|TRBV29-1|.
TGCAGCGTTGAATTCACTCGGGCCGGGGAGCTGTTTTTT
CSVEFTRAGELFF
>.|TRBJ2-3|TRBV13|.
TGTGCCAGCAGCTTGTCCGGGAAGGGCTACACAGATACGCAGTATTTT
CASSLSGKGYTDTQYF
>once|TRBJ1-2|TRBV25-1|.
TGTGCCAGCAGTGAAGGGAGAAGTGGCTACACCTTC
CASSEGRSGYTF
>.|TRBJ2-1|TRBV2|TRBD2
TGTGCCAGCGGGGGGCGGGAGGCAGCCTCCTACAATGAGCAGTTCTTC
CASGGREAASYNEQFF
>.|TRBJ1-6|TRBV9|.
TGTGCCAGCAGCGTAGTGAGTGACACCGGATCACCCCTCCACTTT
CASSVVSDTGSPLHF
>.|TRBJ1-6|TRBV30|.
TGTGCCTGGAGTGTACTGGCAGAAAATTCACCCCTCCACTTT
CAWSVLAENSPLHF
>.|TRBJ2-1|TRBV5-8|TRBD2
TGTGCCAGCAGCTCGGGACTAGGTTCCTACAATGAGCAGTTCTTC
CASSSGLGSYNEQFF
>.|TRBJ1-2|TRBV28|.
TGTGCCAGCAACCCTGAGGCTCGGAGAGGCTACACCTTC
CASNPEARRGYTF
>.|TRBJ1-2|TRBV11-2|.
TGTGCCAGCAGCTTAGACCCGGGAAACTATGGCTACACCTTC
CASSLDPGNYGYTF
>.|TRBJ1-2|TRBV5-4|.
TGTGCCAGCAGCTTTGACAGCTATGGCTACACCTTC
CASSFDSYGYTF
>.|TRBJ2-2|TRBV30|TRBD2
TGTGCCGGAGGGGCTAGCGGGAGGGCAGACACCGGGGAGCTGTTTTTT
CAGGASGRADTGELFF
>.|TRBJ1-4|TRBV18|.
TGTGCCAGCTCACCCTATTCCGAAAAACTGTTTTTT
CASSPYSEKLFF
>.|TRBJ1-6|TRBV19|.
TGTGCCAGTAGTACCCGATTCGATTCACCCCTCCACTTT
CASSTRFDSPLHF
>.|TRBJ1-6|TRBV28|.
TGTGCCAGCAGCCAAACACAGGGTTATAATTCACCCCTCCACTTT
CASSQTQGYNSPLHF
>.|TRBJ1-1|TRBV19|TRBD1
TGTGCCAGTAGCGGGACAGATATCAACACTGAAGCTTTCTTT
CASSGTDINTEAFF
>.|TRBJ2-1|TRBV28|TRBD2
TGTGCCAGCACACCTCTAGCGGGAGGTGACAATGAGCAGTTCTTC
CASTPLAGGDNEQFF
>.|TRBJ1-3|TRBV11-2|TRBD1
TGTGCCAGCAGGGACGACCCGGGACAGGGCTCTGGAAACACCATATATTTT
CASRDDPGQGSGNTIYF
>few|TRBJ1-2|TRBV7-9|.
TGTGCCAGCAGCTTAGTAGGGGAAAACGGCTACACCTTC
CASSLVGENGYTF